This T cell receptor beta chain derives from a study of blood T cell repertoires in COVID-19. V lost 7 bases to trimming and J lost 1 base; unmatched junction nucleotides: 4. The germline V gene encodes CDR1 MNHNY and CDR2 SVGAGI (reference sequence). The CDR3 is 15 residues long. Using immunoSEQ multiplex PCR, the repertoire was profiled, and TCRdb retains in-frame clones only, with some absent. This table has 200,000 or so clones, about 88% appearing once. This clonotype originated in a man aged 45-60 years who had recovered from COVID-19. V usage is TRBV6-6 and J usage is TRBJ2-7, with 13 nucleotides matching TRBD2. The sequenced material came from peripheral blood. CDR3 sequence reads: CASNRLAGGSYEQYF. The CDR3 nucleotides are TGTGCCAGCAATCGACTAGCGGGAGGATCCTACGAGCAGTACTTC.